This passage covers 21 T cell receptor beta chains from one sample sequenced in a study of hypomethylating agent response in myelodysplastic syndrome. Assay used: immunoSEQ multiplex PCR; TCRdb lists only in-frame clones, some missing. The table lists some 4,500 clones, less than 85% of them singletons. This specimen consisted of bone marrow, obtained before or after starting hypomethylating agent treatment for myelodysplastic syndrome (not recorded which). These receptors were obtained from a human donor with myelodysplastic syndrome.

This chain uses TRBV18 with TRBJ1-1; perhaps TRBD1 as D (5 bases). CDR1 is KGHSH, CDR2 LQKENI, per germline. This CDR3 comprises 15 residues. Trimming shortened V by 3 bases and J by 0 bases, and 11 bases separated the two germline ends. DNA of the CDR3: TGTGCCAGCTCACCGACAGTGAGGATGAACACTGAAGCTTTCTTT. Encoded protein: CASSPTVRMNTEAFF.

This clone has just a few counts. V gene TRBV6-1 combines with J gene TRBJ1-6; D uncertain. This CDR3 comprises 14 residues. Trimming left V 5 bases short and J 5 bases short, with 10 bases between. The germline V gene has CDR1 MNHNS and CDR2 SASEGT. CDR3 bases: TGTGCCAGCAGTATCGCGGGCAATAATTCACCCCTCCACTTT. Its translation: CASSIAGNNSPLHF.

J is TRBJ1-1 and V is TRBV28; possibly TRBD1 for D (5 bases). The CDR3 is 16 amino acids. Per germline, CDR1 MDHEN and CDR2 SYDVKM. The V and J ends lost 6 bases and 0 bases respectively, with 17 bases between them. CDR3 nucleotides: TGTGCCAGCAGCCCGCTCCTGACAGCAATGAACACTGAAGCTTTCTTT. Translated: CASSPLLTAMNTEAFF.

This CDR3 reads CASSPGTSGAYEQYF. CDR3 DNA sequence: TGTGCCAGCAGCCCAGGGACTAGCGGGGCCTACGAGCAGTACTTC. The chain is built from TRBV11-2 and TRBJ2-7; the match to TRBD2 covers 13 bases. CDR3 length equals 15 residues. V lost 5 bases, J lost 2 bases, and 3 bases stayed unmatched. Germline assignment: CDR1 SGHAT and CDR2 FQNNGV.

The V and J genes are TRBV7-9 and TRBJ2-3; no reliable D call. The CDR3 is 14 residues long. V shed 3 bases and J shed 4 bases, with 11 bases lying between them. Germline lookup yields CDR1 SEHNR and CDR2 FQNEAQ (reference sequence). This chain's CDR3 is CASSLLIDADTQYF. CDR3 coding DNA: TGTGCCAGCAGCTTGCTAATTGATGCAGATACGCAGTATTTT.

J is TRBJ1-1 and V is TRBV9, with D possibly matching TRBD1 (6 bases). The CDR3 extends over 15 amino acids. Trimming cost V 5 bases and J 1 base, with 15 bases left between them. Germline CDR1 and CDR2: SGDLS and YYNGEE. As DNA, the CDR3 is TGTGCCAGCAGAGGGGGGGACGAGGCGAACACTGAAGCTTTCTTT. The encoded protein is CASRGGDEANTEAFF.

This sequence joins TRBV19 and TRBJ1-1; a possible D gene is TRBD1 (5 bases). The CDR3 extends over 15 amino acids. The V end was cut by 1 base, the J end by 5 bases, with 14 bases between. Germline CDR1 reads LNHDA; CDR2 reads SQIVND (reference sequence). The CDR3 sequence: CASSIGGGRWTEAFF. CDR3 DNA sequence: TGTGCCAGTAGTATAGGGGGGGGAAGGTGGACTGAAGCTTTCTTT.

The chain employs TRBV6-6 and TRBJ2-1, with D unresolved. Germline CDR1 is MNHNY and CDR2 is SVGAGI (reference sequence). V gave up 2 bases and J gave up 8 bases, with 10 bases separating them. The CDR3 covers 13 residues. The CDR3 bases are TGTGCCAGCAGTTACCCGGGTCCCGATGAGCAGTTCTTC. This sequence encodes CASSYPGPDEQFF.

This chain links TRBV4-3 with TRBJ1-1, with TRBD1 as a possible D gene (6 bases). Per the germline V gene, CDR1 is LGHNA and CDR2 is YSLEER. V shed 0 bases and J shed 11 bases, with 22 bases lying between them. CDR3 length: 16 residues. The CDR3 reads CASSQDERGQVHQAFF. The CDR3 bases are TGCGCCAGCAGCCAAGATGAGCGGGGGCAAGTTCATCAGGCTTTCTTT.

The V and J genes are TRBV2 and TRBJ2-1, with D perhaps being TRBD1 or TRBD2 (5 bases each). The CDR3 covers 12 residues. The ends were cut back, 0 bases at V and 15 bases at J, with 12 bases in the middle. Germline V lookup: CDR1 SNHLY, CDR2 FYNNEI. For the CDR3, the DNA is TGTGCCAGCAGTGAAGCGAGGGGAGCGAGGTTCTTC. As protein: CASSEARGARFF.

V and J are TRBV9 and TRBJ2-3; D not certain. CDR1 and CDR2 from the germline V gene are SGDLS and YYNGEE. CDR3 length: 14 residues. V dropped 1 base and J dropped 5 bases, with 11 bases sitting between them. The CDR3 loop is CASSVLVSQDTQYF. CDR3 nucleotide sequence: TGTGCCAGCAGCGTACTAGTCTCCCAAGATACGCAGTATTTT.

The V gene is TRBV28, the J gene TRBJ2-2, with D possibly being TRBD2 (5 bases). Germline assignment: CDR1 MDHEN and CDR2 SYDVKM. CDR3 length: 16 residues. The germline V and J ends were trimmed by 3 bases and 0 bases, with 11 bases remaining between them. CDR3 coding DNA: TGTGCCAGCAGTTTCTTCAGCGGTGCGAACACCGGGGAGCTGTTTTTT. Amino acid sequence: CASSFFSGANTGELFF.

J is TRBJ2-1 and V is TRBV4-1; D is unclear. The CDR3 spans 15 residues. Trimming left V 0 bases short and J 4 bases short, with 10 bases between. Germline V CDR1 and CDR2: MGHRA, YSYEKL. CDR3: CASSQDPKIYNEQFF. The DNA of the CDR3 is TGCGCCAGCAGCCAAGACCCAAAGATATACAATGAGCAGTTCTTC.

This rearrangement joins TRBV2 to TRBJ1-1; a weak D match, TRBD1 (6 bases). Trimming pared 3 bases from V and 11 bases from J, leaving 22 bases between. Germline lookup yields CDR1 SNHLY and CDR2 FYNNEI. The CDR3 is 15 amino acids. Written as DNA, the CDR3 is TGTGCCAGCAGTGATTTCCACAGGGCCTCGGGGGGGGCTTTCTTT. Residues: CASSDFHRASGGAFF.

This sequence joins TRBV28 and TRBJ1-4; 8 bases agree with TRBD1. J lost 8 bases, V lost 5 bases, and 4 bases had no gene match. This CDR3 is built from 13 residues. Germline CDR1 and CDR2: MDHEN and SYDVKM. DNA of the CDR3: TGTGCCAGCAGTCCAGGGGGCCGAGAAAAACTGTTTTTT. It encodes CASSPGGREKLFF.

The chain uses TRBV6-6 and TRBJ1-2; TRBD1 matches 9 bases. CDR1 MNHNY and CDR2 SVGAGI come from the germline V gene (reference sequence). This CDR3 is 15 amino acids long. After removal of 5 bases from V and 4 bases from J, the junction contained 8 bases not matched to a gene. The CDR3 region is CASSPGDRAIYGYTF. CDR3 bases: TGTGCCAGCAGTCCTGGGGACAGGGCAATCTATGGCTACACCTTC.

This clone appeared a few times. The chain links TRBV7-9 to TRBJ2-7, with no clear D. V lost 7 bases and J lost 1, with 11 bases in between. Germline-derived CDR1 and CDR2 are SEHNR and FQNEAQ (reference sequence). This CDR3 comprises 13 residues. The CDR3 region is CASTPSGSYEQYF. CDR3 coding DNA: TGTGCCAGCACCCCATCCGGGTCCTACGAGCAGTACTTC. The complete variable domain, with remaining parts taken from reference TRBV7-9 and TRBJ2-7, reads DTGVSQNPRHKITKRGQNVTFRCDPISEHNRLYWYRQTLGQGPEFLTYFQNEAQLEKSRLLSDRFSAERPKGSFSTLEIQRTEQGDSAMYLCASTPSGSYEQYFGPGTRLTVT.

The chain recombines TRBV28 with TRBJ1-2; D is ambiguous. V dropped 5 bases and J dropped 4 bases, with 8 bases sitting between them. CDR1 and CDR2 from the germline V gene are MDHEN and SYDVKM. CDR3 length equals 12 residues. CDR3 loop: CASSRQAYGYTF. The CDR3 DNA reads TGTGCCAGCAGTCGACAAGCCTATGGCTACACCTTC.

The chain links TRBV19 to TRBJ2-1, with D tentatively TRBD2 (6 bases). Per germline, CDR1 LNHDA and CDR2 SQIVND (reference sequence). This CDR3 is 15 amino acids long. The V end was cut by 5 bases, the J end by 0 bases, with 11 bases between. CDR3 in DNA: TGTGCCAGTAGTTGGAGGGCCAGCTCCTACAATGAGCAGTTCTTC. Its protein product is CASSWRASSYNEQFF.

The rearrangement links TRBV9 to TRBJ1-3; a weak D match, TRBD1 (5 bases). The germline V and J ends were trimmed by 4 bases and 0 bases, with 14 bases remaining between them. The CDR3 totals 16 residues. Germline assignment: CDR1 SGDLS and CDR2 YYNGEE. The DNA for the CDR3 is TGTGCCAGCAGCTTGACAGACGAGTACTCTGGAAACACCATATATTTT. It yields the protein CASSLTDEYSGNTIYF.

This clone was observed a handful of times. CDR3 DNA sequence: TGTGCCAGCTACGGGACAGGGGAAGAGGCTTTCTTT. This encodes CASYGTGEEAFF. This chain uses TRBV6-5 with TRBJ1-1, with 10 bases lining up with TRBD1. The ends lost 8 bases at V and 11 bases at J; junction bases unmatched: 8. Germline CDR1 and CDR2: MNHEY and SVGAGI. There are 12 residues in the CDR3.